This T cell receptor (beta chain) comes out of a study of Ad26.COV2.S vaccination and SARS-CoV-2 variants. The assay was immunoSEQ multiplex PCR, and TCRdb's table has in-frame clones only and misses some. The table has around 300,000 clones, approximately 90% seen once. Treatment indicated: roughly 20 received Ad26.COV2.S at low or high dose, single or two shots; 5 received placebo; per-sample allocation not given. Samples came from day 63 after the first vaccine or placebo injection. This specimen was peripheral blood, taken in a trial of Ad26.COV2.S vaccine versus placebo. This receptor was obtained from a person aged 18-60 years who received the Ad26.COV2.S COVID-19 vaccine or a placebo.

The chain's CDR3 is CASSLGGDRVYHEQYF. CDR3 sequence (DNA): TGTGCCAGCAGTTTGGGTGGGGACAGGGTTTACCACGAGCAGTACTTC. The chain carries TRBV27 and TRBJ2-7, with 9 nucleotides matching TRBD1. This CDR3 is 16 amino acids long. The germline gives CDR1 MNHEY, CDR2 SMNVEV (reference sequence). V was clipped by 3 bases and J by 5 bases; unmatched bases: 11.